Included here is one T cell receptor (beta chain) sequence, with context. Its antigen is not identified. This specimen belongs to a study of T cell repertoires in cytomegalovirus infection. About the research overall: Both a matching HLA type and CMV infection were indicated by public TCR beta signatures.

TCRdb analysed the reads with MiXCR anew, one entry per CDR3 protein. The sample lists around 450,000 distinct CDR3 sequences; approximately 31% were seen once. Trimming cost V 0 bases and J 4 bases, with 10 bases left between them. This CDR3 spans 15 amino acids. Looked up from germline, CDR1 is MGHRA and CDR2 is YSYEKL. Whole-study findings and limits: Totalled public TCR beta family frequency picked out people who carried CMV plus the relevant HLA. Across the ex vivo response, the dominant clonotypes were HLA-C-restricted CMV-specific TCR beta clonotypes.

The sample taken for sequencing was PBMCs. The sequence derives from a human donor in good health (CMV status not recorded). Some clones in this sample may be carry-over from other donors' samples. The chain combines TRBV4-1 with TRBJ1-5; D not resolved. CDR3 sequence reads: CASSQDDRANQPQHF. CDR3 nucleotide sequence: TGCGCCAGCAGCCAAGACGATAGGGCGAATCAGCCCCAGCATTTT.